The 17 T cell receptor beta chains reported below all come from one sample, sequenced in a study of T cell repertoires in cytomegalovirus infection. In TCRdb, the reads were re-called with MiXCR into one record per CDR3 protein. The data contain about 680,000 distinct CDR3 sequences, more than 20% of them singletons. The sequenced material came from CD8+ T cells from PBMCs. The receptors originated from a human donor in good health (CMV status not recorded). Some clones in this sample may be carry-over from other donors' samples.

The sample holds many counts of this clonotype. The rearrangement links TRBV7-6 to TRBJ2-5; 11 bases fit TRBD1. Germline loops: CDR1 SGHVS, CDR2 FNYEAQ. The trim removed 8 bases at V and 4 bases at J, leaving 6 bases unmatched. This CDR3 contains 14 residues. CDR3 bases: TGTGCCAGCTTCAAGGACAGGGGGCGAGAGACCCAGTACTTC. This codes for CASFKDRGRETQYF.

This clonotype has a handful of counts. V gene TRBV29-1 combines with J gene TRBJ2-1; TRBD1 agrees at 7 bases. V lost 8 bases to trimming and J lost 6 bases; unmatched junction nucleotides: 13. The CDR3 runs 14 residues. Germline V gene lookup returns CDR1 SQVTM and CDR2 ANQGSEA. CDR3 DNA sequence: TGCAGCTATGTAGGGGGCATCGTGGGCAATGAGCAGTTCTTC. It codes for CSYVGGIVGNEQFF.

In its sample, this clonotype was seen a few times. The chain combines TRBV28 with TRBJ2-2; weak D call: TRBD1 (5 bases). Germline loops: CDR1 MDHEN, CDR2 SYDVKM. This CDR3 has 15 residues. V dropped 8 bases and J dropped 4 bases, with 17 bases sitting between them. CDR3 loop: CASVTELGSTGELFF. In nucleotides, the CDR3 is TGTGCCAGCGTGACAGAGTTAGGGTCCACCGGGGAGCTGTTTTTT.

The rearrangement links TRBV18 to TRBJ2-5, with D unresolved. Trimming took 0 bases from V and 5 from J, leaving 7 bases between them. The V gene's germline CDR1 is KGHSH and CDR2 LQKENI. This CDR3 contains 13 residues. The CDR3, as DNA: TGTGCCAGCTCACCACCTTATGCGGAGACCCAGTACTTC. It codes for CASSPPYAETQYF.

This CDR3 is CASSLNFLEGYTF. For the CDR3, the DNA is TGTGCCAGCAGCCTTAATTTTTTGGAAGGCTACACCTTC. The chain carries TRBV7-6 and TRBJ1-2, with D unresolved. With 5 bases removed from V and 8 bases from J, the gap between germline ends came to 15 bases. Germline CDR1 and CDR2: SGHVS and FNYEAQ. The CDR3 is 13 amino acids.

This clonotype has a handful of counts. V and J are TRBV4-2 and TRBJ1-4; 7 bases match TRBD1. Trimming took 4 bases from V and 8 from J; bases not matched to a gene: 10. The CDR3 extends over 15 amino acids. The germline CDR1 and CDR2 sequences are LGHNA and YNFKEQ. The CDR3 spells CASSPNSGGLEKLFF. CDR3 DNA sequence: TGTGCCAGCAGCCCCAACTCAGGGGGTCTGGAAAAACTGTTTTTT.

The CDR3 spells CASSLSGAPPNPYF. The CDR3 DNA reads TGTGCCAGCAGTTTATCCGGCGCCCCACCAAATCCGTACTTC. The chain couples TRBV27 to TRBJ2-5; D not resolved. V dropped 0 bases and J dropped 13 bases, with 18 bases sitting between them. This CDR3 has 14 amino acids. CDR1 is MNHEY, CDR2 SMNVEV, per germline (reference sequence).

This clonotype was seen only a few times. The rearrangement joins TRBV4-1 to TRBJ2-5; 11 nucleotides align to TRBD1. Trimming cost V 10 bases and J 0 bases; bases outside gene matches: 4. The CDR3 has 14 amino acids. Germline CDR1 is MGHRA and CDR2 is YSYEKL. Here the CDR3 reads CATGTGGYQETQYF. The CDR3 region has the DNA TGCGCCACCGGGACAGGGGGGTACCAAGAGACCCAGTACTTC.

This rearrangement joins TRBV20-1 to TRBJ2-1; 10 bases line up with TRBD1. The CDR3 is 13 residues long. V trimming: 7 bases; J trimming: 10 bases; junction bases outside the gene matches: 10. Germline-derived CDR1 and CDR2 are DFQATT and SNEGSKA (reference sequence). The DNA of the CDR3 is TGCAGTGTCAGGCCGACAGGGGGCTGGGAGCAGTTCTTC. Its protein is CSVRPTGGWEQFF.

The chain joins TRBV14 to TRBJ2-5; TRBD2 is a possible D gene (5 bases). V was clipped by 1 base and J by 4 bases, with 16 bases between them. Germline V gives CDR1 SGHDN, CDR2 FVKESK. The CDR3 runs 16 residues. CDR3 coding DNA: TGTGCCAGCAGCCAAGGGATAGCCGAACGGGGAGAGACCCAGTACTTC. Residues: CASSQGIAERGETQYF. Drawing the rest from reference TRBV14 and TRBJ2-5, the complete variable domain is EAGVTQFPSHSVIEKGQTVTLRCDPISGHDNLYWYRRVMGKEIKFLLHFVKESKQDESGMPNNRFLAERTGGTYSTLKVQPAELEDSGVYFCASSQGIAERGETQYFGPGTRLLVL.

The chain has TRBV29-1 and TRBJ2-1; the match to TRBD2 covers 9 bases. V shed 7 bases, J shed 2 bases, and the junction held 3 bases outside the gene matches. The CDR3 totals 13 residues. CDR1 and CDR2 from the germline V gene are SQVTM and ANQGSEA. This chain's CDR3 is CSGLAGAYNEQFF. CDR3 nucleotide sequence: TGCAGCGGCTTAGCGGGGGCCTACAATGAGCAGTTCTTC.

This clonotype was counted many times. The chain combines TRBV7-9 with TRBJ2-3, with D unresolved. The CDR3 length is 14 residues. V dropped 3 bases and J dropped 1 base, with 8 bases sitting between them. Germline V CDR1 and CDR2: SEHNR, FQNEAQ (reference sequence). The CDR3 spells CASSLLVGTDTQYF. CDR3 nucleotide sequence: TGTGCCAGCAGCTTGCTAGTTGGCACAGATACGCAGTATTTT.

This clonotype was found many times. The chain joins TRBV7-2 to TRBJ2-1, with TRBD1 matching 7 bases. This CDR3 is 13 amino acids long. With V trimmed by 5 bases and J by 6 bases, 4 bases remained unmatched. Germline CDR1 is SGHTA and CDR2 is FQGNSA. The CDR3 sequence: CASSLTGANEQFF. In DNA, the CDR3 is TGTGCCAGCAGCCTCACAGGGGCCAATGAGCAGTTCTTC.

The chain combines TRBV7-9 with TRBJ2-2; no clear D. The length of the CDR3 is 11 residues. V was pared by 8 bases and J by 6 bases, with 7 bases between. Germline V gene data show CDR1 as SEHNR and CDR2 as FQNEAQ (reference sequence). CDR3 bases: TGTGCCAGCCATCGGGCCGGGGAGCTGTTTTTT. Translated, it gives CASHRAGELFF.

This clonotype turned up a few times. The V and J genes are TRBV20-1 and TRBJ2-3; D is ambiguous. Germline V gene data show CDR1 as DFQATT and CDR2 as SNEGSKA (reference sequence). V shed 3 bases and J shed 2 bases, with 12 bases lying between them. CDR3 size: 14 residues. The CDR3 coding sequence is TGCAGTGCTAGTTCAGCCGATTCCACAGATACGCAGTATTTT. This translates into CSASSADSTDTQYF.

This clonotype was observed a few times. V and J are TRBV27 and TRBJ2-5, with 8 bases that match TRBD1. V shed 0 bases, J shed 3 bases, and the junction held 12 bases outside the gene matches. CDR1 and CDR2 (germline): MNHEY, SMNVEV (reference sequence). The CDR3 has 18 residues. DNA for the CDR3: TGTGCCAGCAGTTTATCGGCCGCGCCAGGGGGCATCGAAGAGACCCAGTACTTC. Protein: CASSLSAAPGGIEETQYF.

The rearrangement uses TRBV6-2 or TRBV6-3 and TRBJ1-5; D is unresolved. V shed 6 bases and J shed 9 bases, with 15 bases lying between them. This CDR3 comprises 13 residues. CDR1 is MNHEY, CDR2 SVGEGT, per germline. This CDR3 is CASRPGQLGPQHF. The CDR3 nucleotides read TGTGCCAGCAGACCGGGCCAGTTAGGGCCCCAGCATTTT.